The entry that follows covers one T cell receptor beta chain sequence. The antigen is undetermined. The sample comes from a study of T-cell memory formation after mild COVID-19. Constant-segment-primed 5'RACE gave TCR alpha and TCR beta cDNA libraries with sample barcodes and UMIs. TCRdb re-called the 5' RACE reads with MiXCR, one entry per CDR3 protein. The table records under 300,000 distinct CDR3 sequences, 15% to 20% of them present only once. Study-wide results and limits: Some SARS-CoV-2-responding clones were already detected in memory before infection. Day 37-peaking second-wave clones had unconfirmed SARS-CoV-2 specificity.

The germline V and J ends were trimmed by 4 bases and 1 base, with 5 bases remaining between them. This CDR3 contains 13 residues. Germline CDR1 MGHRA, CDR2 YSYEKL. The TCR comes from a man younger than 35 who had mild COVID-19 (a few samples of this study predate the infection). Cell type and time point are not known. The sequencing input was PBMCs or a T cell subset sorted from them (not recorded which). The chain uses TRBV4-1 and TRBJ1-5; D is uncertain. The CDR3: CASSLQSNQPQHF. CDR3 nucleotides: TGCGCCAGCAGCCTCCAAAGCAATCAGCCCCAGCATTTT.